Presented here are 8 T cell receptor beta chains from one specimen sequenced in a study of CD8+ T cells in alopecia areata. RNA extraction and reverse transcription yielded cDNA as sequencing template. The protocol was immunoSEQ multiplex PCR, while the TCRdb copy is restricted to in-frame clones and leaves out a portion. Of about 120,000 clones in the sample, about three fifths were seen once. Treatment here: oral pan-JAK inhibitor, 5-10 mg twice daily. This sample comprised CD8+ T cells sorted from blood, obtained at week 4, from a patient treated with tofacitinib. All receptors come from a human donor with alopecia areata.

V gene TRBV29-1 combines with J gene TRBJ2-3; 9 bases are shared with TRBD2. Per the germline V gene, CDR1 is SQVTM and CDR2 is ANQGSEA. The CDR3 consists of 15 residues. J lost 6 bases, V lost 3 bases, and 10 bases had no gene match. The CDR3 spells CSVEVASGVYDTQYF. CDR3 bases: TGCAGCGTTGAGGTGGCTAGCGGGGTATACGATACGCAGTATTTT.

This clone was detected only once. The chain combines TRBV15 with TRBJ1-1; D remains ambiguous. Germline V gene data show CDR1 as LNHNV and CDR2 as YYDKDF (reference sequence). V was clipped by 4 bases and J by 3 bases, with 12 bases between them. The CDR3 loop spans 14 amino acids. The CDR3 nucleotides are TGTGCCACCAGCACCGTGTCGAGTTACACTGAAGCTTTCTTT. Translating it yields CATSTVSSYTEAFF. Using reference TRBV15 and TRBJ1-1 for the parts outside the CDR3, the full variable domain is DAMVIQNPRYQVTQFGKPVTLSCSQTLNHNVMYWYQQKSSQAPKLLFHYYDKDFNNEADTPDNFQSRRPNTSFCFLDIRSPGLGDTAMYLCATSTVSSYTEAFFGQGTRLTVV.

The chain carries TRBV6-5 and TRBJ2-1; TRBD2 is a possible D gene (7 bases). The CDR3 length is 15 residues. CDR1 MNHEY and CDR2 SVGAGI come from the germline V gene. Trimming removed 4 bases at V and 5 bases at J, with 15 bases between. The CDR3 protein is CASSFFRGAHNEQFF. The CDR3 nucleotides read TGTGCCAGCAGTTTCTTCCGGGGGGCCCACAATGAGCAGTTCTTC.

V and J are TRBV30 and TRBJ1-5; unclear D gene. The CDR3 loop spans 15 amino acids. Germline assignment: CDR1 GTSNPN and CDR2 SVGIG (reference sequence). V shed 0 bases and J shed 0 bases, with 9 bases lying between them. This chain's CDR3 is CAWSVSGGSNQPQHF. CDR3 coding DNA: TGTGCCTGGAGTGTGAGTGGAGGTAGCAATCAGCCCCAGCATTTT.

This clone was seen a handful of times. V usage is TRBV7-9 and J usage is TRBJ2-5; 8 bases match TRBD2. The CDR3 is made up of 11 amino acids. Unmatched junction bases numbered 3, after V lost 8 bases and J lost 7 bases. Germline-derived CDR1 and CDR2 are SEHNR and FQNEAQ (reference sequence). The CDR3 protein is CASEAGGTQYF. The CDR3 region has the DNA TGTGCCAGCGAGGCGGGGGGGACCCAGTACTTC.

The genes are TRBV20-1 and TRBJ2-1, with D maybe TRBD2 (7 bases). Per the germline V gene, CDR1 is DFQATT and CDR2 is SNEGSKA (reference sequence). The CDR3 is 11 amino acids. CDR3 residues: CRPGGGNEQFF. The CDR3 DNA reads as TGCAGGCCGGGGGGCGGCAATGAGCAGTTCTTC.

The chain combines TRBV7-9 with TRBJ1-1, with D possibly being TRBD1 (6 bases). Trimming shortened V by 2 bases and J by 7 bases, and 11 bases separated the two germline ends. The CDR3 has 13 amino acids. CDR1 and CDR2 (germline): SEHNR, FQNEAQ (reference sequence). The CDR3 reads CASSLSGAYEAFF. The CDR3, as DNA: TGTGCCAGCAGCTTATCAGGGGCGTATGAAGCTTTCTTT.

The table lists this clone with a few counts. The chain couples TRBV7-3 to TRBJ2-7; TRBD1 aligns across 7 bases. This CDR3 is 16 amino acids long. Per germline, CDR1 SGHTA and CDR2 FQGTGA. V lost 0 bases to trimming and J lost 7 bases; unmatched junction nucleotides: 12. As DNA, the CDR3 is TGTGCCAGCAGCTTAACAGGGACAGCAGTAAGAGGGGAGCAGTACTTC. It codes for CASSLTGTAVRGEQYF.